This T cell receptor (beta chain) was identified during a study of vaccination and CD4 T cells after COVID-19. Remarks on this clonotype: Its antigen remains unknown.

The Oncomine TCR Beta short-read assay sequenced DNA from cultured CD4+ T cells. TCRdb reanalysed the PCR reads using MiXCR and keeps one entry per CDR3 protein. The table includes 20,000 to 30,000 distinct CDR3 sequences, around 49% detected once. Regarding treatment: approximately nine-day PBMC culture with coronavirus spike peptide pools or control peptides (ViraFEST assay). The CDR3 has 12 residues. Trimming removed 4 bases at V and 9 bases at J, with 10 bases between. The V gene's germline CDR1 is MNHEY and CDR2 SVGAGI. The chain couples TRBV6-5 to TRBJ2-4, with D perhaps being TRBD1 or TRBD2 (5 bases each). The sample was CD4+ T cells from blood, cultured in vitro. The clonotype comes from a human donor who had recovered from COVID-19. This CDR3 reads CASSSGGPIQYF. DNA of the CDR3: TGTGCCAGCAGTTCTGGGGGTCCCATTCAGTACTTC.